Following are 32 T cell receptor beta chains from one sample sequenced in a study of neoadjuvant anti-PD-1 for oral cavity cancer (dated by TCRdb to about 2021). The method behind the library was the immunoSEQ multiplex PCR assay. As stored in TCRdb, this immuneACCESS dataset retains in-frame rearrangements with V and J assigned. A fraction of the clones does not appear; measured against another copy, unresolved V genes explain less than half of the discrepancy, and the remainder lacks a known reason. The sample table records some 40,000 clones; around 38% of these occur just once. The ten largest account for roughly a sixth of the sample. In light of the paper, this sample's time point label describes: after neoadjuvant nivolumab, at surgical resection. The sample consisted of tumor tissue, taken after nivolumab (anti-PD-1) treatment. The source of these receptors is a person aged 35-79 years with oral cavity squamous cell carcinoma.

The genes are TRBV7-2 and TRBJ2-3; D gene unclear. Germline CDR1 reads SGHTA; CDR2 reads FQGNSA. CDR3 size: 13 residues. V was pared by 0 bases and J by 6 bases, with 7 bases between. CDR3 protein: CASSLAKWDTQYF. Here the CDR3 DNA reads TGTGCCAGCAGCTTAGCCAAATGGGATACGCAGTATTTT.

This clone was detected only a few times. The J gene is TRBJ1-5, the V gene TRBV7-9, with D unresolved. V was pared by 5 bases and J by 6 bases, with 14 bases between. CDR1 is SEHNR and CDR2 is FQNEAQ in the germline V gene (reference sequence). The CDR3 length is 14 residues. CDR3 sequence: CASSPPGSLQPQHF. In nucleotides, the CDR3 is TGTGCCAGCAGCCCCCCGGGGAGTCTTCAGCCCCAGCATTTT.

This clone was recorded a few times. CDR3: CSGLYSYEQYF. CDR3 nucleotide sequence: TGCAGTGGACTTTACTCCTACGAGCAGTACTTC. This chain joins TRBV20-1 and TRBJ2-7; D is ambiguous. This CDR3 comprises 11 residues. Germline V gives CDR1 DFQATT, CDR2 SNEGSKA (reference sequence). Between the trimmed V and J ends, which lost 7 bases and 0 bases, there was a span of 7 bases.

The chain couples TRBV11-2 to TRBJ2-7; perhaps TRBD2 as D (7 bases). Trimming took off 4 bases at V and 2 bases at J, with 18 bases between the two ends. CDR3 length: 16 amino acids. Germline V gene data show CDR1 as SGHAT and CDR2 as FQNNGV. The CDR3 loop is CASSSLGGGSAYEQYF. The CDR3 region has the DNA TGTGCCAGCAGCTCCCTTGGGGGGGGCAGCGCCTACGAGCAGTACTTC.

This clone was counted ten times or more. The rearrangement links TRBV29-1 to TRBJ2-7, with TRBD1 matching 8 bases. CDR1 and CDR2 (germline): SQVTM, ANQGSEA. The CDR3 consists of 16 residues. The V segment lost 3 bases and the J segment 6 bases; nucleotides outside the gene matches: 16. The CDR3 region is CSVEECFGQGRFEQYF. Here the CDR3 DNA reads TGCAGCGTTGAGGAGTGTTTTGGACAGGGACGGTTCGAGCAGTACTTC.

The genes are TRBV5-1 and TRBJ2-1; 11 bases agree with TRBD2. CDR3 length: 16 amino acids. With V trimmed by 4 bases and J by 7 bases, 10 bases remained unmatched. Germline values: CDR1 SGHRS, CDR2 YFSETQ. The CDR3, as DNA: TGCGCCAGCAGCCCCATTAGCGGGGGGGCTTGGAATGAGCAGTTCTTC. Its translation: CASSPISGGAWNEQFF.

This clone was found many times. The rearrangement links TRBV29-1 to TRBJ2-4, with a tentative D call TRBD1 (7 bases). Germline V gene lookup returns CDR1 SQVTM and CDR2 ANQGSEA. Trimming removed 7 bases at V and 0 bases at J, with 10 bases between. The CDR3 has 13 residues. The CDR3 loop is CSAQGGAKNIQYF. The CDR3 DNA reads TGCAGCGCCCAGGGGGGAGCCAAAAACATTCAGTACTTC.

V is TRBV7-9 and J is TRBJ1-1; possible D gene TRBD1, 6 bases. V was clipped by 5 bases and J by 2 bases, with 9 bases between them. The germline CDR1 and CDR2 sequences are SEHNR and FQNEAQ (reference sequence). This CDR3 comprises 13 residues. The CDR3 sequence is CASSRGANTEAFF. The CDR3 DNA reads TGTGCCAGCAGCCGGGGGGCAAACACTGAAGCTTTCTTT.

The chain carries TRBV4-1 and TRBJ1-3; 10 bases fit TRBD1. This CDR3 is 16 amino acids long. CDR1 is MGHRA and CDR2 is YSYEKL in the germline V gene. The J segment lost 8 bases and the V segment lost 0 bases, leaving 7 bases of the junction unmatched. The CDR3 bases are TGCGCCAGCAGCCAAGATGGGGTAGGACAGGGGGACACCATATATTTT. Translated, it gives CASSQDGVGQGDTIYF.

This clone was observed a few times. V and J are TRBV19 and TRBJ1-1; TRBD1 matches 7 bases. V trimming: 5 bases; J trimming: 2 bases; junction bases outside the gene matches: 5. The CDR3 is 14 amino acids. Germline V gives CDR1 LNHDA, CDR2 SQIVND (reference sequence). The CDR3 nucleotides are TGTGCCAGTAGTGCAGGGACAGTAAACACTGAAGCTTTCTTT. It encodes CASSAGTVNTEAFF.

This clone was counted at least ten times. The chain employs TRBV5-1 and TRBJ1-2; weak D call: TRBD1 (6 bases). Trimming shortened V by 0 bases and J by 7 bases, and 7 bases separated the two germline ends. The CDR3 is 12 residues long. In germline, CDR1 is SGHRS, CDR2 YFSETQ. CDR3 region: CASSLETGGYTF. As DNA, the CDR3 is TGCGCCAGCAGCTTGGAGACAGGTGGCTACACCTTC.

This clone was counted between two and nine times. This chain uses TRBV7-2 with TRBJ2-7; D tentatively reads TRBD1 or TRBD2 (5 bases each). The V end lost 8 bases, the J end lost 2 bases, and 16 bases lay between the germline ends. The CDR3 is made up of 14 amino acids. Germline loops: CDR1 SGHTA, CDR2 FQGNSA. This CDR3 is CASGPGARTYEQYF. The DNA for the CDR3 is TGTGCCAGCGGTCCCGGGGCCAGAACCTACGAGCAGTACTTC.

V and J are TRBV7-3 and TRBJ2-1, with a possible D match to TRBD2 (6 bases). Trimming removed 5 bases from V and 13 bases from J, with 12 bases in between. From germline, CDR1 is SGHTA and CDR2 FQGTGA. The CDR3 sequence is 11 residues long. This chain's CDR3 is CASSPGSGQFF. CDR3 bases: TGTGCCAGCAGCCCAGGTAGCGGACAGTTCTTC.

This clone was observed a handful of times. This chain links TRBV15 with TRBJ2-7, with 8 bases matching TRBD1. Germline CDR1 LNHNV, CDR2 YYDKDF (reference sequence). J lost 3 bases, V lost 4 bases, and 14 bases had no gene match. This CDR3 is 17 amino acids long. The CDR3 DNA reads TGTGCCACCAGCACCCTCAGTGTGACAGGGGATATCTACGAGCAGTACTTC. Its protein product is CATSTLSVTGDIYEQYF.

This clone was seen only a few times. The DNA of the CDR3 is TGTGCCAGCAGTTTAGCTAGGACAGGGAGGCACACTGAAGCTTTCTTT. Translation: CASSLARTGRHTEAFF. The rearrangement links TRBV27 to TRBJ1-1, with 8 bases matching TRBD1. The trim removed 2 bases at V and 3 bases at J, leaving 8 bases unmatched. Looked up from germline, CDR1 is MNHEY and CDR2 is SMNVEV (reference sequence). The CDR3 sequence is 16 residues long.

The chain carries TRBV29-1 and TRBJ1-1, with 8 nucleotides matching TRBD1. This CDR3 is 14 amino acids long. V dropped 7 bases and J dropped 1; count of bases not matched to a gene: 8. CDR1 SQVTM and CDR2 ANQGSEA come from the germline V gene. The CDR3 is CSAPLGQGNTEAFF. CDR3 nucleotide sequence: TGCAGCGCCCCCTTAGGACAGGGGAACACTGAAGCTTTCTTT.

This clone has ten or more counts. The chain's CDR3 is CASSLLGAITEAFF. CDR3 DNA: TGTGCCAGCAGTCTGTTGGGGGCTATCACTGAAGCTTTCTTT. The rearrangement uses TRBV6-6 and TRBJ1-1; D is perhaps TRBD1 (6 bases). CDR1 MNHNY and CDR2 SVGAGI come from the germline V gene (reference sequence). The CDR3 covers 14 residues. Between the trimmed V and J ends, which lost 5 bases and 4 bases, there was a span of 14 bases.

This sequence joins TRBV9 and TRBJ2-3; 9 bases fit TRBD2. V was pared by 3 bases and J by 2 bases, with 7 bases of the junction left unmatched. Germline-derived CDR1 and CDR2 are SGDLS and YYNGEE. The CDR3 has 16 residues. The CDR3 nucleotides read TGTGCCAGCAGCGACGGGACTAGCTCTACCACAGATACGCAGTATTTT. It translates to CASSDGTSSTTDTQYF.

The rearrangement uses TRBV6-5 and TRBJ2-3; weak D call: TRBD2 (5 bases). CDR3 length equals 15 residues. V shed 1 base and J shed 1 base, with 9 bases lying between them. CDR1 and CDR2 (germline): MNHEY, SVGAGI. CDR3 bases: TGTGCCAGCAGTTACTTATTCGGGGGCACAGATACGCAGTATTTT. Amino acids: CASSYLFGGTDTQYF.

This clone has only a few counts. V and J are TRBV10-2 and TRBJ1-2; maybe TRBD1 (5 bases). Between the trimmed V and J ends, which lost 6 bases and 4 bases, there was a span of 9 bases. CDR1 and CDR2 from the germline V gene are WSHSY and SAAADI. This CDR3 region has 12 residues. The CDR3 spells CASRTDSYGYTF. CDR3 bases: TGCGCCAGCAGGACTGACAGCTATGGCTACACCTTC.

This clone has only a few counts. The chain employs TRBV15 and TRBJ2-3; 11 positions match TRBD2. From germline, CDR1 is LNHNV and CDR2 YYDKDF (reference sequence). The J segment lost 6 bases and the V segment lost 5 bases, leaving 7 bases of the junction unmatched. The CDR3 runs 15 residues. The CDR3 region has the DNA TGTGCCACCAGCGACCCGGCTAGCGGGGGGGATACGCAGTATTTT. It specifies CATSDPASGGDTQYF.

The J gene is TRBJ1-5, the V gene TRBV7-8; 12 bases fit TRBD1. Germline values: CDR1 SGHVS, CDR2 FQNEAQ. Losses at the gene ends were 5 bases for V and 4 bases for J; bases not matched to a gene: 3. The CDR3 runs 15 residues. DNA for the CDR3: TGTGCCAGCAGCAGGGACAGGGGGCTAAATCAGCCCCAGCATTTT. It specifies CASSRDRGLNQPQHF.

There are a few counts of this clone. The rearrangement uses TRBV5-1 and TRBJ2-1; D ambiguous. Trimming left V 7 bases short and J 4 bases short, with 15 bases between. Germline assignment: CDR1 SGHRS and CDR2 YFSETQ. The CDR3 is 14 amino acids. CDR3 nucleotide sequence: TGCGCCAGCCCCCCAGCCGTGGGTTACAATGAGCAGTTCTTC. Amino acids: CASPPAVGYNEQFF.

V gene TRBV4-1 combines with J gene TRBJ1-5; maybe TRBD1 (5 bases). Germline CDR1 MGHRA, CDR2 YSYEKL. CDR3 length equals 18 residues. V lost 0 bases to trimming and J lost 1 base, with 16 bases between them. The CDR3 reads CASSQDGNPGPSNQPQHF. CDR3 nucleotide sequence: TGCGCCAGCAGCCAAGATGGGAACCCGGGACCGAGCAATCAGCCCCAGCATTTT.

The chain is built from TRBV6-1 and TRBJ2-3; D perhaps matches TRBD2 (5 bases). The CDR3 totals 14 residues. Germline values: CDR1 MNHNS, CDR2 SASEGT. V was trimmed by 2 bases and J by 4 bases, leaving 10 bases between them. CDR3 sequence (DNA): TGTGCCAGCAGTGAACGTGGACTTGCAGATACGCAGTATTTT. It translates to CASSERGLADTQYF.

This clone has a count of ten or more. The rearrangement uses TRBV5-8 and TRBJ2-5; D is undetermined. This CDR3 has 16 amino acids. Deletions cut 2 bases from V and 2 bases from J, with 16 bases between. Germline lookup yields CDR1 SGHTS and CDR2 YDEGEE. The CDR3 sequence: CASSLIVGVGQETQYF. CDR3 bases: TGTGCCAGCAGCTTAATCGTCGGCGTCGGGCAAGAGACCCAGTACTTC.

In this sample, this clone turned up a few times. The rearrangement uses TRBV7-9 and TRBJ2-3, with 8 bases fitting TRBD2. CDR1 and CDR2 (germline): SEHNR, FQNEAQ (reference sequence). This CDR3 has 13 amino acids. Trimming cost V 9 bases and J 1 base; bases outside gene matches: 3. The CDR3: CASSGARTDTQYF. The CDR3 region has the DNA TGTGCCAGTAGCGGGGCCCGCACAGATACGCAGTATTTT.

The chain recombines TRBV7-9 with TRBJ1-6; D is ambiguous. Germline V gene data show CDR1 as SEHNR and CDR2 as FQNEAQ (reference sequence). The CDR3 length is 12 residues. V lost 2 bases, J lost 10 bases, and 6 bases lay in between. CDR3 nucleotides: TGTGCCAGCAGCTTACCCAGGTCACCCCTCCACTTT. Translated, it gives CASSLPRSPLHF.

The chain employs TRBV7-3 and TRBJ2-1; 9 bases align to TRBD1. The ends lost 6 bases at V and 6 bases at J; junction bases unmatched: 9. The CDR3 spans 15 residues. CDR1 is SGHTA and CDR2 is FQGTGA in the germline V gene. The CDR3 DNA sequence: TGTGCCAGCAGTCACGCCGGGACAGGGCGCAATGAGCAGTTCTTC. Encoded protein: CASSHAGTGRNEQFF.

The rearrangement joins TRBV6-6 to TRBJ2-2, with 9 nucleotides matching TRBD2. The CDR3 loop spans 16 amino acids. Trimming at V came to 0 bases and at J to 6 bases, leaving 5 bases not matched to a gene. The germline V gene has CDR1 MNHNY and CDR2 SVGAGI (reference sequence). The DNA of the CDR3 is TGTGCCAGCAGTTACTCCAATAGCGGGAGCGCCGGGGAGCTGTTTTTT. Protein product: CASSYSNSGSAGELFF.

This clone was seen only a few times. The V and J genes are TRBV19 and TRBJ2-3; possibly TRBD2 for D (7 bases). Germline assignment: CDR1 LNHDA and CDR2 SQIVND (reference sequence). V was shortened by 6 bases and J by 4 bases, with 20 bases between the two germline ends. The CDR3 sequence is 16 residues long. CDR3 nucleotide sequence: TGTGCCAGTAGGCTCCCGGGGGGCGCGGGAGCAGATACGCAGTATTTT. This sequence encodes CASRLPGGAGADTQYF. The complete variable domain, with remaining parts taken from reference TRBV19 and TRBJ2-3, reads DGGITQSPKYLFRKEGQNVTLSCEQNLNHDAMYWYRQDPGQGLRLIYYSQIVNDFQKGDIAEGYSVSREKKESFPLTVTSAQKNPTAFYLCASRLPGGAGADTQYFGPGTRLTVL.

This clone was picked up a small number of times. The V gene is TRBV30, the J gene TRBJ1-2; D not certain. The ends were cut back, 0 bases at V and 4 bases at J, with 18 bases in the middle. Germline V CDR1 and CDR2: GTSNPN, SVGIG (reference sequence). This CDR3 comprises 16 residues. The DNA of the CDR3 is TGTGCCTGGAGTGTCGAACATGGACCCACCTTCTATGGCTACACCTTC. This codes for CAWSVEHGPTFYGYTF.